This T cell receptor (beta chain) stems from a study of glioma-infiltrating T cells after dendritic cell vaccination. Trimming took 5 bases from V and 4 from J, leaving 6 bases between them. Germline CDR1 and CDR2: SGHAT and FQNNGV. This CDR3 contains 11 residues. TCRB CDR3 was amplified from 2 ug genomic DNA or less. Amplification used 60 V beta primers and 13 J beta primers. Here immunoSEQ multiplex PCR was the method, and the copy in TCRdb shows in-frame clones only, minus some. This table holds around 60,000 clones, about 89% found once. Time point here: after dendritic cell vaccination, including at tumor progression/relapse. None of the glioblastoma patients had an isocitrate dehydrogenase mutation. PBMC were collected before vaccination, two weeks after the third vaccination, and at progression.

The chain has TRBV11-2 and TRBJ2-7; D gene ambiguous. The sequence was obtained from a human donor with glioblastoma. The sample consisted of blood, taken after dendritic cell vaccination. The CDR3 protein is CASSITYEQYF. The CDR3 DNA follows: TGTGCCAGCAGCATAACTTACGAGCAGTACTTC. Looking up the rest from reference TRBV11-2 and TRBJ2-7 gives the full variable domain: EAGVAQSPRYKIIEKRQSVAFWCNPISGHATLYWYQQILGQGPKLLIQFQNNGVVDDSQLPKDRFSAERLKGVDSTLKIQPAKLEDSAVYLCASSITYEQYFGPGTRLTVT.